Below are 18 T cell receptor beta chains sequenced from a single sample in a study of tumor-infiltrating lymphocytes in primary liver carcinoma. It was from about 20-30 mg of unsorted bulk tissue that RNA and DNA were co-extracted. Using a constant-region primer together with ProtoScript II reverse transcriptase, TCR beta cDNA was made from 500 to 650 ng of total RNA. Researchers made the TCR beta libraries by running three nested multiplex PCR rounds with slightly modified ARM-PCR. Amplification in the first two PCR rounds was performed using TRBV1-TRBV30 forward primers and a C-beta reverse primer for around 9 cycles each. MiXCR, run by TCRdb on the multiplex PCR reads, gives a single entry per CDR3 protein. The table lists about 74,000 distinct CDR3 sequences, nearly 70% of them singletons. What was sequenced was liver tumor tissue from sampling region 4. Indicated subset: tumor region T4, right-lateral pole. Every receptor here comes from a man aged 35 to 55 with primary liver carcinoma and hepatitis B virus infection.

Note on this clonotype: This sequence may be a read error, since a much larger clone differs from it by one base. CDR3 sequence (DNA): TGTGCCAGCAGTTTTCAGAACCATGGCTACACCTTC. This gives the protein CASSFQNHGYTF. V is TRBV12-3 or TRBV12-4 and J is TRBJ1-2; the D is unclear. V lost 3 bases to trimming and J lost 6 bases, with 8 bases between them. The length of the CDR3 is 12 residues.

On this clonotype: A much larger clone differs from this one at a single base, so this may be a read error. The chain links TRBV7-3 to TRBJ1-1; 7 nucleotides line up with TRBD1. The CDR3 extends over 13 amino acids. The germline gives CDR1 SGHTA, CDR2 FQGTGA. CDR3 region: CTSSTQGDTEAFF. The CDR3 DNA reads TGTACCAGCAGCACCCAGGGGGACACTGAAGCTTTCTTT.

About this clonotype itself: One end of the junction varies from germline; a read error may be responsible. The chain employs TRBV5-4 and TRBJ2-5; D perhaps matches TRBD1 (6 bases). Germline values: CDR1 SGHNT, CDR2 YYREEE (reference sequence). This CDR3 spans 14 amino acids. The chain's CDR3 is CASSGWTEWETQYF. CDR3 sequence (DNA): TGTGCCAGCAGCGGGTGGACAGAATGGGAGACTCAGTACTTC.

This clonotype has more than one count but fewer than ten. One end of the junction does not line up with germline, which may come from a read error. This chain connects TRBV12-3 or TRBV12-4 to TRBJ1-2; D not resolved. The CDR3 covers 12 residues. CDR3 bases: TGTGCCGGCAGTTTTCAGAACTTTGGCTACACCTTC. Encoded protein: CAGSFQNFGYTF.

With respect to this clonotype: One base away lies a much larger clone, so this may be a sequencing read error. The CDR3 loop is CVSRDPYEQYF. For the CDR3, the DNA is TGTGTCAGCAGGGATCCCTACGAGCAGTACTTC. V usage is TRBV6-5 and J usage is TRBJ2-7; tentatively, D is TRBD1 (5 bases). From germline, CDR1 is MNHEY and CDR2 SVGAGI. The CDR3 length is 11 residues.

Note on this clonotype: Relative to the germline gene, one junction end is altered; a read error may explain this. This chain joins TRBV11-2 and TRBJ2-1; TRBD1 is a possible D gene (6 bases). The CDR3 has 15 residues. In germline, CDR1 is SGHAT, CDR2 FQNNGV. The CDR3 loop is CASSLEGVPNTEQLF. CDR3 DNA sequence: TGTGCCAGCAGCCTAGAGGGGGTCCCCAACACTGAGCAGCTCTTC. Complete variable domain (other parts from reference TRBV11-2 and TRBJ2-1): EAGVAQSPRYKIIEKRQSVAFWCNPISGHATLYWYQQILGQGPKLLIQFQNNGVVDDSQLPKDRFSAERLKGVDSTLKIQPAKLEDSAVYLCASSLEGVPNTEQLFGPGTRLTVL.

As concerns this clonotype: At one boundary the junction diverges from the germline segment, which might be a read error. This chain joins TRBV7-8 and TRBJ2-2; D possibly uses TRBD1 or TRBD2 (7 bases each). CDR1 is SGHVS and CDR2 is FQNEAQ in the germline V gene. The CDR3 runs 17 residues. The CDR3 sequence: CASNRWGGLQGTGELFF. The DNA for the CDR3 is TGTGCCAGCAACCGATGGGGGGGCCTACAGGGGACCGGGGAGCTGTTTTTC.

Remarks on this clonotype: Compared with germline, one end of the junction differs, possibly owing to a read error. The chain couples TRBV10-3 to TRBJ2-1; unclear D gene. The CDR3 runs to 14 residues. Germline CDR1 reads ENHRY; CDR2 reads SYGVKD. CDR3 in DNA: TGTGCCATGAGCGTGAGCCCCTCCTACTATGAGCAGTTCTTC. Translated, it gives CAMSVSPSYYEQFF.

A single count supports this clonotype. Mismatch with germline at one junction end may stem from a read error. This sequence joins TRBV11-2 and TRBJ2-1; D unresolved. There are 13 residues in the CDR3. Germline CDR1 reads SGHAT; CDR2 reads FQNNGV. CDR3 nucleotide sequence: TGTGCCAGCAGCTTAAATGATGCCTGTGAGCATCTCTTC. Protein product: CASSLNDACEHLF.

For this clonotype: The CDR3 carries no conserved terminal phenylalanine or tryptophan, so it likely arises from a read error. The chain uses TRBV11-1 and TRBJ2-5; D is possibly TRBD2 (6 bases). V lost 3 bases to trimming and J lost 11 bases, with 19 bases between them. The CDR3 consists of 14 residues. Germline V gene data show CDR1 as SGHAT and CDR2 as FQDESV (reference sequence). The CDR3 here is CASSFRGGAQAQYL. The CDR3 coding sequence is TGTGCCAGCAGCTTCCGCGGCGGGGCGCAGGCTCAGTACTTG.

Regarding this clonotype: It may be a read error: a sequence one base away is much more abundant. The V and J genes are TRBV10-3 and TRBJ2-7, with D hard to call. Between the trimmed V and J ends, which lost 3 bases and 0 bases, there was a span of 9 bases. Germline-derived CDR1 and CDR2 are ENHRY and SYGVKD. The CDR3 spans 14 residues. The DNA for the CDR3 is TGTGCCATCAGTGACTCGATCGGCTCCTACGAGCAGTACTTC. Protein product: CAISDSIGSYEQYF.

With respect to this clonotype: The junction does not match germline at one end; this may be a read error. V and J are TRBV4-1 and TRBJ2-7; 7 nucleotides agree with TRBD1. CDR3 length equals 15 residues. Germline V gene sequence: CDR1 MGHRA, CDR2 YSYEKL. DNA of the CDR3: TGCGCCAGCAGTCAAGAACAGGACAGGCGCTACGAGCAGTACTTC. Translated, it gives CASSQEQDRRYEQYF.

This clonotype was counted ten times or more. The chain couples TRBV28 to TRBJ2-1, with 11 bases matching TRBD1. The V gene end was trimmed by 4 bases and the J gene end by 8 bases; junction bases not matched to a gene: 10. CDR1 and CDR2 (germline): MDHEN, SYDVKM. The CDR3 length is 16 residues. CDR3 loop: CASSSPGQGARYEQFF. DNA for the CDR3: TGTGCCAGCAGTTCCCCTGGACAGGGGGCGCGGTATGAGCAGTTCTTC.

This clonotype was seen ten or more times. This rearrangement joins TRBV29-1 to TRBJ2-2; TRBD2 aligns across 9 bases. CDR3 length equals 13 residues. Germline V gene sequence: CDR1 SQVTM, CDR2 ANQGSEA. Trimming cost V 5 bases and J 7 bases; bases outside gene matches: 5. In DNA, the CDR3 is TGCAGCGTTTGGCTAGCGGGAAACGGGGAGCTGTTTTTT. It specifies CSVWLAGNGELFF.

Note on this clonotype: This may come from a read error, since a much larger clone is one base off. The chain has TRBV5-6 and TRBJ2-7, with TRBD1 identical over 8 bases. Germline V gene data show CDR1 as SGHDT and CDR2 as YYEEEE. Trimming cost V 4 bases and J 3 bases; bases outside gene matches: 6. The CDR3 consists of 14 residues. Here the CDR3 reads CASSSRDRSYEQYF. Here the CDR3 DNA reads TGTGCCAGCAGCAGCCGGGACAGGAGCTACGAGCAGTACTTC.

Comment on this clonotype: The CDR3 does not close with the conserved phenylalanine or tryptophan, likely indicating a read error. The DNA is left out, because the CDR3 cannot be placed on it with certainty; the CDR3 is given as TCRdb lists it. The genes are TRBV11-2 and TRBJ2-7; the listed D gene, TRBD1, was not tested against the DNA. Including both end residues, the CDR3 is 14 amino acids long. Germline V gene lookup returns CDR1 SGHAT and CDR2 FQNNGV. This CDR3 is CASSSGQGGHKQCI.

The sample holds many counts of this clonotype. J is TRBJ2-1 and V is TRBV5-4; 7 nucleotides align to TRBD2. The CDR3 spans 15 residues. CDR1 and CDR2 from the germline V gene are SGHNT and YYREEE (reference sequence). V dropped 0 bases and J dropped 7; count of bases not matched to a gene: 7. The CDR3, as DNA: TGTGCCAGCAGCTTGGGGGGAGGGCTTACGAATGAGCAGTTCTTC. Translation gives CASSLGGGLTNEQFF.

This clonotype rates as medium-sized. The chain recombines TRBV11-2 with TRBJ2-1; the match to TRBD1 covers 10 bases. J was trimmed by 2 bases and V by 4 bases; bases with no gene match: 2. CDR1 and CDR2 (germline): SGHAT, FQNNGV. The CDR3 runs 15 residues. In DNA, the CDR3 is TGTGCCAGCAGCTCCGACAGGGGGCCCTACAATGAGCAGTTCTTC. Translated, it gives CASSSDRGPYNEQFF.